This T cell receptor (beta chain) was profiled in a study of blood T cell repertoires in COVID-19. For the study at large: Acute and convalescent COVID-19 specimens originated in the United States, Italy and Spain. In each case, the material was cDNA or gDNA derived from T cells, B-cell-depleted T cells, or PBMCs.

V was clipped by 0 bases and J by 11 bases, with 16 bases between them. Germline V gene lookup returns CDR1 MNHEY and CDR2 SMNVEV (reference sequence). CDR3 length: 14 amino acids. Per the authors' pipeline: Amplification from reference gene primers served as the basis for estimated nucleated cell counts. Profiling relied on immunoSEQ multiplex PCR, and the TCRdb table lists in-frame clones only, not all of them. V and J calls and clone size follow that table, whereas D and trimming were derived from the DNA. This table holds under 5,500 clones, about four fifths found once. The chain links TRBV27 to TRBJ1-1; no firm D call. The source of this sequence is an older man with active COVID-19. Input material: peripheral blood. In DNA, the CDR3 is TGTGCCAGCAGTTTATCACACAGATCCAACGTCGCTTTCTTT. It yields the protein CASSLSHRSNVAFF.